These T cell receptor beta chains were read from a single sample in a study of low-dose radiotherapy and immunotherapy resistance in tumors. TCRdb independently ran MiXCR on the reads; one entry per CDR3 protein. The sample gives tens of thousands of distinct CDR3 sequences, over 15% of which show up once; 2.8% is in the top ten. Sample: PBMCs, taken before treatment. These receptors were taken from a male donor with prostate cancer. CDR3s include the opening cysteine and the closing phenylalanine or tryptophan. A D gene is named only where the DNA matches it firmly. Not every row has a clone size; where given, it reads once, few, many or a size class.

j_gene: TRBJ1-1
d_gene: NA
abundance: many
v_gene: TRBV7-8
CDR3aa: CASSLANGGNTEAFF
CDR3nt: TGTGCCAGCAGCTTAGCGAACGGGGGGAACACTGAAGCTTTCTTT

j_gene: TRBJ2-5
d_gene: NA
abundance: NA
v_gene: TRBV7-2
CDR3aa: CASSFYICSARRLGAGDQETQYF
CDR3nt: NA

j_gene: TRBJ1-2
d_gene: TRBD1
abundance: many
v_gene: TRBV4-1
CDR3aa: CASSQYRGEYGYTF
CDR3nt: TGCGCCAGCAGCCAATACAGGGGGGAATATGGCTACACCTTC

j_gene: TRBJ2-2
d_gene: TRBD2
abundance: NA
v_gene: TRBV20-1
CDR3aa: CSARRTRETGELFF
CDR3nt: TGCAGTGCTAGAAGGACGCGGGAGACCGGGGAGCTGTTTTTT

j_gene: TRBJ2-3
d_gene: TRBD2
abundance: many
v_gene: TRBV10-3
CDR3aa: CAISEASGGAGSTDTQYF
CDR3nt: TGTGCCATCAGTGAAGCTAGCGGGGGGGCCGGTAGCACAGATACGCAGTATTTT

j_gene: TRBJ2-5
d_gene: NA
abundance: many
v_gene: TRBV20-1
CDR3aa: CSAWGLGQETQYF
CDR3nt: TGCAGTGCTTGGGGTTTGGGGCAAGAGACCCAGTACTTC

j_gene: TRBJ1-2
d_gene: NA
abundance: many
v_gene: TRBV6-5
CDR3aa: CASSYSAGTSYGYTF
CDR3nt: TGTGCCAGCAGTTACTCGGCAGGTACCTCGTATGGCTACACCTTC

j_gene: TRBJ2-1
d_gene: NA
abundance: many
v_gene: TRBV2
CDR3aa: CASSPLGDFRYNEQFF
CDR3nt: TGTGCCAGCAGTCCTCTCGGGGATTTCCGATACAATGAGCAGTTCTTC

j_gene: TRBJ2-1
d_gene: TRBD2
abundance: NA
v_gene: TRBV7-7
CDR3aa: CASSLLAGGLPPNEQFF
CDR3nt: TGTGCCAGCAGCTTATTGGCGGGGGGGCTACCCCCCAATGAGCAGTTCTTC

j_gene: TRBJ1-2
d_gene: NA
abundance: many
v_gene: TRBV4-2
CDR3aa: CASSRKDMGGYGYTF
CDR3nt: TGTGCCAGCAGCCGAAAAGACATGGGAGGTTATGGCTACACCTTC

j_gene: TRBJ2-7
d_gene: NA
abundance: NA
v_gene: TRBV6-1
CDR3aa: CASSESGAYEQYF
CDR3nt: TGTGCCAGCAGTGAATCGGGAGCCTACGAGCAGTACTTC

j_gene: TRBJ2-7
d_gene: TRBD2
abundance: many
v_gene: TRBV7-9
CDR3aa: CASSLLGGGEQYF
CDR3nt: TGTGCCAGCAGCTTGCTTGGCGGGGGGGAGCAGTACTTC

j_gene: TRBJ2-7
d_gene: NA
abundance: NA
v_gene: TRBV5-1
CDR3aa: CASSLIGGAYEQYF
CDR3nt: TGCGCCAGCAGCTTGATCGGCGGCGCCTACGAGCAGTACTTC

j_gene: TRBJ2-5
d_gene: NA
abundance: many
v_gene: TRBV19
CDR3aa: CASSTEGGTQYF
CDR3nt: TGTGCCAGTAGTACCGAGGGGGGGACCCAGTACTTC

j_gene: TRBJ2-3
d_gene: NA
abundance: many
v_gene: TRBV20-1
CDR3aa: CSALPGSTDTQYF
CDR3nt: TGCAGTGCTCTCCCCGGAAGCACAGATACGCAGTATTTT

j_gene: TRBJ2-5
d_gene: NA
abundance: many
v_gene: TRBV9
CDR3aa: CASSAGETQYF
CDR3nt: TGTGCCAGCAGCGCCGGAGAGACCCAGTACTTC

j_gene: TRBJ1-1
d_gene: NA
abundance: many
v_gene: TRBV20-1
CDR3aa: CSAPVSNTEAFF
CDR3nt: TGCAGTGCCCCAGTCTCCAACACTGAAGCTTTCTTT

j_gene: TRBJ2-1
d_gene: NA
abundance: many
v_gene: TRBV3-1
CDR3aa: CASSQLDSSYNEQFF
CDR3nt: TGTGCCAGCAGCCAACTGGATAGCTCCTACAATGAGCAGTTCTTC

j_gene: TRBJ2-6
d_gene: NA
abundance: NA
v_gene: TRBV10-2
CDR3aa: CASSTIGTSGANVLTF
CDR3nt: TGCGCCAGCAGCACCATCGGGACCTCTGGGGCCAACGTCCTGACTTTC

j_gene: TRBJ2-3
d_gene: NA
abundance: many
v_gene: TRBV12-3/TRBV12-4
CDR3aa: CASVFSDTQYF
CDR3nt: TGTGCCAGCGTCTTCTCAGATACGCAGTATTTT

j_gene: TRBJ1-6
d_gene: NA
abundance: NA
v_gene: TRBV6-6
CDR3aa: CASSSQGYSYNSPLHF
CDR3nt: TGTGCCAGCAGTTCACAGGGTTACTCCTATAATTCACCCCTCCACTTT

j_gene: TRBJ2-1
d_gene: NA
abundance: many
v_gene: TRBV20-1
CDR3aa: CSAGPTKGYNEQFF
CDR3nt: TGCAGTGCCGGACCCACCAAGGGGTACAATGAGCAGTTCTTC

j_gene: TRBJ1-1
d_gene: NA
abundance: many
v_gene: TRBV5-6
CDR3aa: CASSRTPPWTEAFF
CDR3nt: TGTGCCAGCAGCCGGACACCCCCGTGGACTGAAGCTTTCTTT

j_gene: TRBJ1-4
d_gene: NA
abundance: NA
v_gene: TRBV12-3/TRBV12-4
CDR3aa: CASSLGVRGTEKLFF
CDR3nt: TGTGCCAGCAGTTTAGGGGTTCGGGGGACTGAAAAACTGTTTTTT

j_gene: TRBJ2-5
d_gene: NA
abundance: many
v_gene: TRBV20-1
CDR3aa: CSATRETQYF
CDR3nt: TGCAGTGCTACCCGGGAGACCCAGTACTTC

j_gene: TRBJ1-5
d_gene: NA
abundance: many
v_gene: TRBV30
CDR3aa: CAWSVRPAAGLNQPQHF
CDR3nt: TGTGCCTGGAGTGTAAGGCCCGCGGCAGGCCTTAATCAGCCCCAGCATTTT

j_gene: TRBJ2-7
d_gene: NA
abundance: many
v_gene: TRBV12-3/TRBV12-4
CDR3aa: CASSFGQRGNEQYF
CDR3nt: TGTGCCAGCAGTTTTGGTCAAAGGGGCAACGAGCAGTACTTC

j_gene: TRBJ2-7
d_gene: NA
abundance: many
v_gene: TRBV15
CDR3aa: CATSGKASYEQYF
CDR3nt: TGTGCCACATCAGGGAAGGCGTCCTACGAGCAGTACTTC

j_gene: TRBJ2-1
d_gene: NA
abundance: many
v_gene: TRBV14
CDR3aa: CASSPTFAQWGRNEQFF
CDR3nt: TGTGCCAGCAGCCCTACCTTTGCCCAGTGGGGAAGGAATGAGCAGTTCTTC

j_gene: TRBJ1-5
d_gene: NA
abundance: many
v_gene: TRBV5-1
CDR3aa: CASSLGVQGDGQPQHF
CDR3nt: TGCGCCAGCAGCTTGGGGGTTCAGGGTGACGGTCAGCCCCAGCATTTT

j_gene: TRBJ2-2
d_gene: TRBD1
abundance: NA
v_gene: TRBV6-5
CDR3aa: CASSIRQGRAGELFF
CDR3nt: TGTGCCAGCAGTATACGACAGGGAAGGGCCGGGGAGCTGTTTTTT

j_gene: TRBJ2-2
d_gene: NA
abundance: NA
v_gene: TRBV7-3
CDR3aa: CVSSGSLEAGIGELFF
CDR3nt: TGTGTCAGCAGCGGCTCCCTGGAGGCCGGGATCGGGGAGCTGTTTTTT

j_gene: TRBJ2-4
d_gene: NA
abundance: many
v_gene: TRBV20-1
CDR3aa: CSAMSSLAKNIQYF
CDR3nt: TGCAGTGCTATGTCGAGTCTGGCCAAAAACATTCAGTACTTC

j_gene: TRBJ2-1
d_gene: TRBD1
abundance: many
v_gene: TRBV6-2/TRBV6-3
CDR3aa: CASGGRQGTVSEQFF
CDR3nt: TGTGCCAGCGGGGGTAGACAGGGTACCGTCAGTGAGCAGTTCTTC

j_gene: TRBJ1-1
d_gene: NA
abundance: many
v_gene: TRBV12-3/TRBV12-4
CDR3aa: CASSLLRNTEAFF
CDR3nt: TGTGCCAGCAGTTTGTTGAGGAACACTGAAGCTTTCTTT

j_gene: TRBJ2-6
d_gene: TRBD1
abundance: many
v_gene: TRBV7-6
CDR3aa: CASSSDRGDGANVLTF
CDR3nt: TGTGCCAGCAGCTCGGACAGGGGGGACGGGGCCAACGTCCTGACTTTC

j_gene: TRBJ2-1
d_gene: TRBD2
abundance: many
v_gene: TRBV7-2
CDR3aa: CASSPGAGGHNEQFF
CDR3nt: TGTGCCAGCAGCCCGGGGGCGGGGGGGCACAATGAGCAGTTCTTC

j_gene: TRBJ1-1
d_gene: TRBD1
abundance: many
v_gene: TRBV5-6
CDR3aa: CASSLWDRPMNTEAFF
CDR3nt: TGTGCCAGCAGCCTGTGGGACAGACCCATGAACACTGAAGCTTTCTTT

j_gene: TRBJ1-6
d_gene: NA
abundance: many
v_gene: TRBV7-2
CDR3aa: CASSSLPASSYNSPLHF
CDR3nt: TGTGCCAGCAGCAGCCTCCCAGCCAGCTCCTATAATTCACCCCTCCACTTT

j_gene: TRBJ1-1
d_gene: NA
abundance: few
v_gene: TRBV24-1
CDR3aa: CATSDSRGEAFF
CDR3nt: TGTGCCACCAGTGATTCACGAGGTGAAGCTTTCTTT

j_gene: TRBJ1-4
d_gene: TRBD1
abundance: many
v_gene: TRBV5-1
CDR3aa: CASTTDGQGGEKLFF
CDR3nt: TGCGCCAGCACGACCGACGGACAGGGGGGCGAAAAACTGTTTTTT

j_gene: TRBJ2-1
d_gene: TRBD1
abundance: many
v_gene: TRBV6-1
CDR3aa: CASTLGQGREQFF
CDR3nt: TGTGCCAGCACCCTAGGACAGGGACGAGAGCAGTTCTTC

j_gene: TRBJ2-5
d_gene: TRBD2
abundance: many
v_gene: TRBV20-1
CDR3aa: CSARSSGGDVETQYF
CDR3nt: TGCAGTGCTAGGTCTAGCGGGGGGGACGTAGAGACCCAGTACTTC

j_gene: TRBJ2-3
d_gene: TRBD2
abundance: many
v_gene: TRBV6-2/TRBV6-3
CDR3aa: CASSLADSTDTQYF
CDR3nt: TGTGCCAGCAGTCTAGCGGATAGCACAGATACGCAGTATTTT

j_gene: TRBJ2-2
d_gene: NA
abundance: NA
v_gene: TRBV19
CDR3aa: CASSMSTNTGELFF
CDR3nt: TGTGCCAGTAGCATGTCAACGAACACCGGGGAGCTGTTTTTT

j_gene: TRBJ1-4
d_gene: NA
abundance: many
v_gene: TRBV11-2
CDR3aa: CASTSQGEKLFF
CDR3nt: TGTGCCAGCACCTCTCAGGGTGAAAAACTGTTTTTT

j_gene: TRBJ2-6
d_gene: NA
abundance: NA
v_gene: TRBV30
CDR3aa: CAWGDRLSGANVLTF
CDR3nt: TGTGCCTGGGGGGACCGCCTCTCTGGGGCCAACGTCCTGACTTTC

j_gene: TRBJ2-3
d_gene: NA
abundance: NA
v_gene: TRBV5-1
CDR3aa: CASSSTQGRADTQYF
CDR3nt: TGCGCCAGCAGCTCAACTCAGGGTCGGGCAGATACGCAGTATTTT

j_gene: TRBJ2-5
d_gene: NA
abundance: many
v_gene: TRBV5-1
CDR3aa: CASSPQARYGETQYF
CDR3nt: TGCGCCAGCAGCCCCCAGGCCAGATACGGGGAGACCCAGTACTTC

j_gene: TRBJ2-5
d_gene: TRBD2
abundance: many
v_gene: TRBV29-1
CDR3aa: CSAISGVGETQYF
CDR3nt: TGCAGCGCCATTAGCGGGGTCGGAGAGACCCAGTACTTC

j_gene: TRBJ1-2
d_gene: TRBD1
abundance: NA
v_gene: TRBV7-2
CDR3aa: CASSPRQQTGSNYGYTF
CDR3nt: TGTGCCAGCAGCCCCCGCCAGCAGACAGGGTCTAACTATGGCTACACCTTC

j_gene: TRBJ1-2
d_gene: NA
abundance: many
v_gene: TRBV5-1
CDR3aa: CASSLDRPSIDGYTF
CDR3nt: TGCGCCAGCAGCTTGGATAGACCCAGTATCGATGGCTACACCTTC

j_gene: TRBJ2-1
d_gene: TRBD2
abundance: few
v_gene: TRBV7-2
CDR3aa: CASSPRLGASGSYNEQFF
CDR3nt: TGTGCCAGCAGCCCCCGTCTTGGGGCTAGCGGCTCCTACAATGAGCAGTTCTTC

j_gene: TRBJ2-5
d_gene: NA
abundance: many
v_gene: TRBV11-2
CDR3aa: CASSLRRYGETQYF
CDR3nt: TGTGCCAGCAGCTTAAGGCGCTATGGAGAGACCCAGTACTTC

j_gene: TRBJ1-5
d_gene: TRBD1
abundance: many
v_gene: TRBV5-1
CDR3aa: CASSTGTGSNQPQHF
CDR3nt: TGCGCCAGCAGCACCGGGACAGGGAGCAATCAGCCCCAGCATTTT